This T cell receptor beta chain was found in a study of T cell responses to AZD1222 COVID-19 vaccine. Here immunoSEQ multiplex PCR was the method, and the copy in TCRdb shows in-frame clones only, minus some. The repertoire holds 110,000 or so clones, about 88% seen once, with more than 40% in the top ten. With regard to this clone: Its cognate antigen is unknown.

CDR1 and CDR2 from the germline V gene are ENHRY and SYGVKD. The CDR3 is made up of 14 amino acids. V shed 4 bases and J 5 bases; nucleotides not matched to a gene: 6. Study-level results: Donors in the cohort were predominantly white British and more often female, and clonal diversity was possibly underestimated.

The J gene is TRBJ1-2, the V gene TRBV10-3; 8 bases are a match to TRBD1. This sequence was found in an adult who received the AZD1222 COVID-19 vaccine. The starting material was peripheral blood, obtained 28 days after the second AZD1222 dose. The CDR3 DNA reads TGTGCCATCAGTGGCGACAGGGGATATTATGGCTACACCTTC. Its translation is CAISGDRGYYGYTF.